This entry lists 22 T cell receptor beta chains sequenced from one sample in a study of memory CD4+ T cells and cytomegalovirus serostatus. Single viable CD3+CD4+CD8-CD45RO+ cells were sorted as the memory CD4+ T cells. Profiled with immunoSEQ multiplex PCR; TCRdb holds only in-frame clones, not every one. The table lists almost 45,000 clones, 79% of them singletons. Source material: memory CD4+ T cells from blood. These receptors were taken from an adult in good health and CMV-seronegative.

This chain uses TRBV7-2 with TRBJ2-1, with TRBD2 identical over 11 bases. The germline V gene has CDR1 SGHTA and CDR2 FQGNSA. V gave up 4 bases and J gave up 7 bases; unmatched junction bases: 6. The CDR3 spans 15 residues. The CDR3 DNA reads as TGTGCCAGCAGCTCTACCCCTAGCGGGAGGAATGAGCAGTTCTTC. It translates to CASSSTPSGRNEQFF.

The J gene is TRBJ2-3, the V gene TRBV25-1, with D uncertain. Germline CDR1 reads MGHDK; CDR2 reads SYGVNS. The V end was cut by 5 bases, the J end by 5 bases, with 8 bases between. The CDR3 runs 12 residues. Here the CDR3 reads CASSLDRDTQYF. The DNA of the CDR3 is TGTGCCAGCAGTCTGGACCGAGATACGCAGTATTTT.

The CDR3 here is CASSESGQSYGYTF. The CDR3 DNA reads TGCGCCAGCAGTGAGTCGGGACAATCCTATGGCTACACCTTC. The chain links TRBV10-1 to TRBJ1-2, with a tentative D call TRBD1 (6 bases). Germline loops: CDR1 WNHNN, CDR2 SYGVQD (reference sequence). Trimming removed 0 bases at V and 4 bases at J, with 9 bases between. This CDR3 is 14 amino acids long.

The chain has TRBV5-6 and TRBJ2-3; TRBD2 matches 10 bases. The CDR3 loop spans 16 amino acids. Germline loops: CDR1 SGHDT, CDR2 YYEEEE. Trimming removed 4 bases from V and 4 bases from J; junction bases left unmatched: 9. DNA of the CDR3: TGTGCCAGCAGCGTGCCTAGCGGGAGTGCCCCAGATACGCAGTATTTT. Amino acids: CASSVPSGSAPDTQYF.

The chain employs TRBV28 and TRBJ1-4; 9 bases agree with TRBD1. This CDR3 is built from 18 residues. The ends lost 3 bases at V and 0 bases at J; junction bases unmatched: 8. In germline, CDR1 is MDHEN, CDR2 SYDVKM. The CDR3 coding sequence is TGTGCCAGCAGTTTTCCGCCGGACAGGGGAACAACTAATGAAAAACTGTTTTTT. Residues: CASSFPPDRGTTNEKLFF.

V gene TRBV6-5 combines with J gene TRBJ1-2, with D hard to call. V shed 9 bases and J shed 10 bases, with 15 bases lying between them. The CDR3 is made up of 11 amino acids. Germline CDR1 reads MNHEY; CDR2 reads SVGAGI. The DNA of the CDR3 is TGTGCCAGTAGAGAAGGGATTATCTACACCTTC. This translates into CASREGIIYTF.

The chain carries TRBV9 and TRBJ2-3; maybe TRBD2 (6 bases). This CDR3 spans 16 amino acids. The V gene's germline CDR1 is SGDLS and CDR2 YYNGEE. Trimming took off 0 bases at V and 0 bases at J, with 11 bases between the two ends. The CDR3 nucleotides are TGTGCCAGCAGCGTAGGACCGAGCGGGAGCACAGATACGCAGTATTTT. This sequence encodes CASSVGPSGSTDTQYF. The whole variable domain, remainder taken from reference TRBV9 and TRBJ2-3, is DSGVTQTPKHLITATGQRVTLRCSPRSGDLSVYWYQQSLDQGLQFLIQYYNGEERAKGNILERFSAQQFPDLHSELNLSSLELGDSALYFCASSVGPSGSTDTQYFGPGTRLTVL.

The J gene is TRBJ2-7, the V gene TRBV18; D may be TRBD2 (5 bases). V was clipped by 6 bases and J by 0 bases, with 15 bases between them. Germline values: CDR1 KGHSH, CDR2 LQKENI. The CDR3 sequence is 15 residues long. The CDR3: CASSSGVTVSYEQYF. The CDR3 DNA follows: TGTGCCAGCTCGTCCGGGGTGACGGTCTCCTACGAGCAGTACTTC.

This sequence joins TRBV25-1 and TRBJ1-4; 7 bases align to TRBD1. CDR1 is MGHDK, CDR2 SYGVNS, per germline. This CDR3 has 14 residues. Trimming at V came to 2 bases and at J to 8 bases, leaving 5 bases not matched to a gene. The CDR3 region is CASSEPGQTEKLFF. Written as DNA, the CDR3 is TGTGCCAGCAGTGAACCGGGACAGACAGAAAAACTGTTTTTT.

This chain connects TRBV2 to TRBJ2-4, with D maybe TRBD2 (5 bases). The V end was cut by 6 bases, the J end by 1 base, with 10 bases between. The CDR3 sequence is 14 residues long. Germline V CDR1 and CDR2: SNHLY, FYNNEI. CDR3 DNA sequence: TGTGCCAGCAGGGCGGGTAGGGCCAAAAACATTCAGTACTTC. Its translation: CASRAGRAKNIQYF.

V usage is TRBV27 and J usage is TRBJ2-1, with D perhaps matching TRBD1 (6 bases). CDR3 length: 14 amino acids. With 6 bases removed from V and 4 bases from J, the gap between germline ends came to 13 bases. Germline V gives CDR1 MNHEY, CDR2 SMNVEV (reference sequence). The CDR3 reads CASRETGSYNEQFF. In DNA form, the CDR3 reads TGTGCCAGCAGGGAAACAGGGTCGTACAATGAGCAGTTCTTC.

The rearrangement uses TRBV7-9 and TRBJ2-5; 7 bases align to TRBD1. J lost 1 base, V lost 6 bases, and 8 bases had no gene match. The CDR3 loop spans 15 amino acids. Germline V gene lookup returns CDR1 SEHNR and CDR2 FQNEAQ (reference sequence). In DNA form, the CDR3 reads TGTGCCAGCAGAGATTCGACAGGGCCCCAAGAGACCCAGTACTTC. It yields the protein CASRDSTGPQETQYF.

The V call is TRBV6-4, the J call TRBJ2-1; D may correspond to TRBD1 or TRBD2 (6 bases each). In germline, CDR1 is MRHNA, CDR2 SNTAGT. V gave up 2 bases and J gave up 7 bases, with 24 bases separating them. CDR3 length equals 18 residues. CDR3 DNA: TGTGCCAGCAGTGACCCACTACTCTCCGGGGGCCTAGGAAATGAGCAGTTCTTC. This sequence encodes CASSDPLLSGGLGNEQFF.

The CDR3 bases are TGCAGCGTGAGTGGGAACTATGGCTACACCTTC. It translates to CSVSGNYGYTF. The gene calls are TRBV29-1 and TRBJ1-2; the D is unclear. The CDR3 runs to 11 residues. V was shortened by 6 bases and J by 2 bases, with 7 bases between the two germline ends. Per germline, CDR1 SQVTM and CDR2 ANQGSEA. Full variable domain (outside the CDR3, taken from reference TRBV29-1 and TRBJ1-2): SAVISQKPSRDICQRGTSLTIQCQVDSQVTMMFWYRQQPGQSLTLIATANQGSEATYESGFVIDKFPISRPNLTFSTLTVSNMSPEDSSIYLCSVSGNYGYTFGSGTRLTVV.

The V call is TRBV7-8, the J call TRBJ2-1; D uncertain. Per the germline V gene, CDR1 is SGHVS and CDR2 is FQNEAQ. V gave up 0 bases and J gave up 8 bases, with 8 bases separating them. The CDR3 has 13 residues. CDR3 bases: TGTGCCAGCAGCTTAGCCGGTAACCATGAGCAGTTCTTC. This translates into CASSLAGNHEQFF.

This clone showed up just a few times. The chain couples TRBV5-1 to TRBJ2-5, with TRBD2 matching 8 bases. The trim removed 0 bases at V and 0 bases at J, leaving 4 bases unmatched. Germline CDR1 SGHRS, CDR2 YFSETQ. The CDR3 is made up of 16 amino acids. This CDR3 is CASSLGSSGYQETQYF. The DNA for the CDR3 is TGCGCCAGCAGCTTGGGGTCTAGCGGGTACCAAGAGACCCAGTACTTC. The entire variable domain, with the rest obtained from reference TRBV5-1 and TRBJ2-5, is as follows: KAGVTQTPRYLIKTRGQQVTLSCSPISGHRSVSWYQQTPGQGLQFLFEYFSETQRNKGNFPGRFSGRQFSNSRSEMNVSTLELGDSALYLCASSLGSSGYQETQYFGPGTRLLVL.

The rearrangement joins TRBV7-2 to TRBJ2-7, with D perhaps matching TRBD1 (5 bases). Germline V gives CDR1 SGHTA, CDR2 FQGNSA. The CDR3 totals 14 residues. The V end lost 5 bases, the J end lost 3 bases, and 14 bases lay between the germline ends. The CDR3 region has the DNA TGTGCCAGCAGCCTAGGGGTCAATCTCTACGAGCAGTACTTC. Its protein product is CASSLGVNLYEQYF.

The chain combines TRBV7-2 with TRBJ2-2, with 15 nucleotides matching TRBD2. The germline gives CDR1 SGHTA, CDR2 FQGNSA. J was trimmed by 5 bases and V by 4 bases; bases with no gene match: 5. The CDR3 is 17 amino acids. The CDR3 here is CASSSPGLAGGTGELFF. The CDR3 DNA is TGTGCCAGCAGCTCACCGGGACTAGCGGGAGGAACCGGGGAGCTGTTTTTT.

The chain uses TRBV10-1 and TRBJ2-1; D possibly corresponds to TRBD1 (6 bases). Trimming took off 8 bases at V and 2 bases at J, with 16 bases between the two ends. Looked up from germline, CDR1 is WNHNN and CDR2 is SYGVQD (reference sequence). This CDR3 contains 15 residues. CDR3 sequence: CASPPGRGPYNEQFF. Here the CDR3 DNA reads TGCGCCAGCCCCCCGGGCAGGGGACCCTACAATGAGCAGTTCTTC.

The J gene is TRBJ2-7, the V gene TRBV13; no clear D gene. The V gene lost 5 bases and the J gene lost 1 base, with 9 bases spanning the gap. Germline V gene sequence: CDR1 PRHDT, CDR2 FYEKMQ (reference sequence). The CDR3 covers 13 residues. CDR3 DNA: TGTGCCAGCAGCCCTACGGGTTCCTACGAGCAGTACTTC. Translated: CASSPTGSYEQYF. Full variable domain (remainder filled in from reference TRBV13 and TRBJ2-7): AAGVIQSPRHLIKEKRETATLKCYPIPRHDTVYWYQQGPGQDPQFLISFYEKMQSDKGSIPDRFSAQQFSDYHSELNMSSLELGDSALYFCASSPTGSYEQYFGPGTRLTVT.

This clone was found a few times. The chain is built from TRBV7-9 and TRBJ2-7; D gene ambiguous. V was trimmed by 1 base and J by 1 base, leaving 5 bases between them. Germline V lookup: CDR1 SEHNR, CDR2 FQNEAQ (reference sequence). This CDR3 is 13 amino acids long. For the CDR3, the DNA is TGTGCCAGCAGCTTAGTCCCGTCCTACGAGCAGTACTTC. This codes for CASSLVPSYEQYF.

The chain joins TRBV7-9 to TRBJ2-3; D might be TRBD2 (5 bases). V shed 1 base and J shed 6 bases, with 14 bases lying between them. Germline-derived CDR1 and CDR2 are SEHNR and FQNEAQ (reference sequence). The CDR3 has 15 amino acids. The CDR3 bases are TGTGCCAGCAGCTTAGGAGTAGGGAGAGTGGATACGCAGTATTTT. Translation: CASSLGVGRVDTQYF. The entire variable domain, with the rest obtained from reference TRBV7-9 and TRBJ2-3, is as follows: DTGVSQNPRHKITKRGQNVTFRCDPISEHNRLYWYRQTLGQGPEFLTYFQNEAQLEKSRLLSDRFSAERPKGSFSTLEIQRTEQGDSAMYLCASSLGVGRVDTQYFGPGTRLTVL.